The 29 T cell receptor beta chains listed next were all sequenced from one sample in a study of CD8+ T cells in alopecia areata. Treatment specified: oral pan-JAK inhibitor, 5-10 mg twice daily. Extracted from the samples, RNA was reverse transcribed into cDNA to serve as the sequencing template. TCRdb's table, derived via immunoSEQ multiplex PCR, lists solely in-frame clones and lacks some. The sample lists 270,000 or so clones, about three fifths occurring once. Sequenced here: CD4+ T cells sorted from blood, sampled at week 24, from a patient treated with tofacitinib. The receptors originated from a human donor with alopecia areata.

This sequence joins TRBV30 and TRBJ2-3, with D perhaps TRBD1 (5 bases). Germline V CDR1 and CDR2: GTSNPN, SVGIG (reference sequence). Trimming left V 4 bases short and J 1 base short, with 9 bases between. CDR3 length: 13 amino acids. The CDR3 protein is CAWTRVGTDTQYF. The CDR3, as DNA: TGTGCCTGGACCAGGGTGGGCACAGATACGCAGTATTTT.

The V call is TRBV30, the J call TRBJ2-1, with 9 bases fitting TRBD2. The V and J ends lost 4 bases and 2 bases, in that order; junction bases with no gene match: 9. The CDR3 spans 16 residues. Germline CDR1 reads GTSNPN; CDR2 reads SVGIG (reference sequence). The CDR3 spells CAWTSGLAPTYNEQFF. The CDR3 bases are TGTGCCTGGACCTCCGGACTAGCGCCGACCTACAATGAGCAGTTCTTC.

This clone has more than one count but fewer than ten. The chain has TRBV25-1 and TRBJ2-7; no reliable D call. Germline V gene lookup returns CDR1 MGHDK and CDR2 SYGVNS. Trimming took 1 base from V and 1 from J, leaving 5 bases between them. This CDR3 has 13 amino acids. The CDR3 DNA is TGTGCCAGCAGTGAATTTAGGTCCTACGAGCAGTACTTC. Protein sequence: CASSEFRSYEQYF.

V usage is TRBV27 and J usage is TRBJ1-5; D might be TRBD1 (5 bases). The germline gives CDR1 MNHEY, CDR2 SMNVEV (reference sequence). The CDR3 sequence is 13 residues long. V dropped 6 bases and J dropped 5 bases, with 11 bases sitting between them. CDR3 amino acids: CASSYRIDQPQHF. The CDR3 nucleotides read TGTGCCAGCAGCTACAGGATCGATCAGCCCCAGCATTTT.

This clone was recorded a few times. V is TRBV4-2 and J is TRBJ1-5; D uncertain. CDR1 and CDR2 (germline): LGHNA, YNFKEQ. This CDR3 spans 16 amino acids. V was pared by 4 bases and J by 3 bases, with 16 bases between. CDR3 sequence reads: CASSPLAGSSNQPQHF. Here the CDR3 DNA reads TGTGCCAGCAGCCCACTGGCGGGCAGCTCCAATCAGCCCCAGCATTTT.

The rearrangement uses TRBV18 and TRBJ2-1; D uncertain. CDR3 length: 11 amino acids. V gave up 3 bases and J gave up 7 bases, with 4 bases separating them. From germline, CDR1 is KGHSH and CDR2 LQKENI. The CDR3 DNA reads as TGTGCCAGCTCACCGGATAATGAGCAGTTCTTC. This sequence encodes CASSPDNEQFF.

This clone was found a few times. The CDR3 here is CAWTGENEKLFF. The CDR3 bases are TGTGCCTGGACGGGGGAGAATGAAAAACTGTTTTTT. V and J are TRBV30 and TRBJ1-4; maybe TRBD1 (5 bases). The CDR3 runs 12 residues. V lost 4 bases, J lost 5 bases, and 8 bases lay in between. CDR1 and CDR2 from the germline V gene are GTSNPN and SVGIG (reference sequence).

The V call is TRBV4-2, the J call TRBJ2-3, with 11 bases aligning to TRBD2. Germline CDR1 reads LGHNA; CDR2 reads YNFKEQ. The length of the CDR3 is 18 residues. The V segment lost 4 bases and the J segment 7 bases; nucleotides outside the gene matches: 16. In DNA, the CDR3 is TGTGCCAGCAGCCCCCGGGGTAGCGGGGGGGCGGAGTCATATACGCAGTATTTT. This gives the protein CASSPRGSGGAESYTQYF.

The CDR3 sequence: CAWTNLVPEAFF. CDR3 DNA: TGTGCCTGGACAAACCTGGTCCCTGAAGCTTTCTTT. The rearrangement links TRBV30 to TRBJ1-1, with D unclear. The CDR3 covers 12 residues. The V end was cut by 4 bases, the J end by 6 bases, with 12 bases between. Germline-derived CDR1 and CDR2 are GTSNPN and SVGIG (reference sequence).

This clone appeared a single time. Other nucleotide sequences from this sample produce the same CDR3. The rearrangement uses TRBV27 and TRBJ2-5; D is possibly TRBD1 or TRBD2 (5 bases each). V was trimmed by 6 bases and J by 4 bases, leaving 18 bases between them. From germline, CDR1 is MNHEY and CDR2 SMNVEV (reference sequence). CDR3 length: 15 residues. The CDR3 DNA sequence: TGTGCCAGCAGCTGGGCCCCAGGGAGAGGAGAGACCCAGTACTTC. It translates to CASSWAPGRGETQYF.

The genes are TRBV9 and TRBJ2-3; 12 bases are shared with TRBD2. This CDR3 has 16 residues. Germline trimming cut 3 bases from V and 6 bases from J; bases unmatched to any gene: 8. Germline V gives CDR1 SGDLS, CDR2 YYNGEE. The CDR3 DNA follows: TGTGCCAGCAGCGCCAGGACTAGCGGGGAGGGGGATACGCAGTATTTT. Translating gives CASSARTSGEGDTQYF.

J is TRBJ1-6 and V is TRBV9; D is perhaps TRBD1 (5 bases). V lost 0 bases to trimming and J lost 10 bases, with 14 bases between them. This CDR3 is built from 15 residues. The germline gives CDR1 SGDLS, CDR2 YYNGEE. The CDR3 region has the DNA TGTGCCAGCAGCGTAGCCGACAGTTCCCTATCACCCCTCCACTTT. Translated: CASSVADSSLSPLHF.

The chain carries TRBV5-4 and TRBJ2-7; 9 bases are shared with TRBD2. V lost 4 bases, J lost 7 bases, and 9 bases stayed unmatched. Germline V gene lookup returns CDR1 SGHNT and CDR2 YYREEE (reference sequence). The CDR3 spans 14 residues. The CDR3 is CASSAGTSFGEQYF. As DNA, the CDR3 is TGTGCCAGCAGCGCCGGGACTAGCTTCGGAGAGCAGTACTTC.

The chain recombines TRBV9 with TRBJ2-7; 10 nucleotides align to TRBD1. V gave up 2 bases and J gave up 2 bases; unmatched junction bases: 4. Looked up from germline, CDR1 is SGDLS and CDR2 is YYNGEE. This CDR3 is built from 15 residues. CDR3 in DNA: TGTGCCAGCAGCGTGGCCGGGACAGGGGCCTACGAGCAGTACTTC. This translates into CASSVAGTGAYEQYF. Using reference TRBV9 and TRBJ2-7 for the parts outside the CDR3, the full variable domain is DSGVTQTPKHLITATGQRVTLRCSPRSGDLSVYWYQQSLDQGLQFLIQYYNGEERAKGNILERFSAQQFPDLHSELNLSSLELGDSALYFCASSVAGTGAYEQYFGPGTRLTVT.

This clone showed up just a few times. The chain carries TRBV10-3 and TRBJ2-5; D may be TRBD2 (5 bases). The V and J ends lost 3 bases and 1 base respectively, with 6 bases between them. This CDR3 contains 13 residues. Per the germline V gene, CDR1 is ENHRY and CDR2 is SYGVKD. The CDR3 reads CAISDRGQETQYF. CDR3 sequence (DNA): TGTGCCATCAGTGACCGGGGCCAAGAGACCCAGTACTTC.

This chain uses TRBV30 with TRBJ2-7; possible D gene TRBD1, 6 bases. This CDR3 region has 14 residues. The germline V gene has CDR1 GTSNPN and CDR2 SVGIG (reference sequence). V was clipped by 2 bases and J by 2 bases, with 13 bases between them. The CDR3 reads CAWSPGTRAYEQYF. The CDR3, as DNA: TGTGCCTGGAGTCCCGGGACAAGGGCCTACGAGCAGTACTTC.

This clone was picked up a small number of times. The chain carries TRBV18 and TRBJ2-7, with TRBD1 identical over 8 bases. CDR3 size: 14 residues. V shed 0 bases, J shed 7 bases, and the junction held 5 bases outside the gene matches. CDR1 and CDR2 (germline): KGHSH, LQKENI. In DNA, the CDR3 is TGTGCCAGCTCACCACCAGACAGGGGTGGGGAGCAGTACTTC. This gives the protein CASSPPDRGGEQYF.

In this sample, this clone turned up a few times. CDR3 bases: TGCAGTGCCCAGGAGACCCAGTACTTC. Translating gives CSAQETQYF. V and J are TRBV20-1 and TRBJ2-5; D unclear. V was cut by 6 bases and J by 5 bases, with 4 bases left in between. Germline CDR1 reads DFQATT; CDR2 reads SNEGSKA (reference sequence). The CDR3 consists of 9 residues.

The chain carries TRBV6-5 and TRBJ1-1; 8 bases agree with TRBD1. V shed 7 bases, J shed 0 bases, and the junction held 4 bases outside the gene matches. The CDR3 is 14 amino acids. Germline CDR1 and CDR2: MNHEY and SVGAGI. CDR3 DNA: TGTGCCAGCAACAGGGGGGGAATGAACACTGAAGCTTTCTTT. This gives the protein CASNRGGMNTEAFF.

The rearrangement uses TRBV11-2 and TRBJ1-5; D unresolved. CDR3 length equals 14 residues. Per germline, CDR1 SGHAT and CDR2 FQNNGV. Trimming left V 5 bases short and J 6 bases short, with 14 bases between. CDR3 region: CASSPAGVGQPQHF. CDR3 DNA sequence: TGTGCCAGCAGCCCTGCCGGGGTTGGTCAGCCCCAGCATTTT.

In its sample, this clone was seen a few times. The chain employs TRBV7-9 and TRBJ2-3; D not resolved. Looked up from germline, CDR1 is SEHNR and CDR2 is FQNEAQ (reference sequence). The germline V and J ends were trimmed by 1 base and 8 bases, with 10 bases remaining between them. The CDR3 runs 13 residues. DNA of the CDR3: TGTGCCAGCAGCTTAGAGGGCGCTACTACGCAGTATTTT. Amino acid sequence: CASSLEGATTQYF.

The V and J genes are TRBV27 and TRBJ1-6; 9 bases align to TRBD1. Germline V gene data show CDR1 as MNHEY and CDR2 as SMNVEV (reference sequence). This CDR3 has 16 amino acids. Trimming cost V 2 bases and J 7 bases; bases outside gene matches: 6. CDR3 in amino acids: CASSLKPGTGNSPLHF. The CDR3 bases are TGTGCCAGCAGTTTAAAGCCCGGGACAGGGAATTCACCCCTCCACTTT.

The CDR3 nucleotides read TGTGCCTGGAGTGGTGGTCACTCTGGGGCCAACGTCCTGACTTTC. This gives the protein CAWSGGHSGANVLTF. The V gene is TRBV30, the J gene TRBJ2-6; D is uncertain. The CDR3 runs to 15 residues. Germline assignment: CDR1 GTSNPN and CDR2 SVGIG (reference sequence). The V end was cut by 1 base, the J end by 0 bases, with 7 bases between.

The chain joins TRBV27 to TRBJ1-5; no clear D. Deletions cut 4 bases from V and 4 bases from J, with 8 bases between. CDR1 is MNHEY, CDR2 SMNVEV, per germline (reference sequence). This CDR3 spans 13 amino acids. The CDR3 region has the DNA TGTGCCAGCAGTTCCCTTATAAATCAGCCCCAGCATTTT. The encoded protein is CASSSLINQPQHF.

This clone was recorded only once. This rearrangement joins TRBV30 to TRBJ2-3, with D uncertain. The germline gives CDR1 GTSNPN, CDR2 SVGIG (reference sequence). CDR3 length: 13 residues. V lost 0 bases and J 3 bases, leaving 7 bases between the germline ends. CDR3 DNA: TGTGCCTGGAGTGTCGGTAGAACAGATACGCAGTATTTT. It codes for CAWSVGRTDTQYF.

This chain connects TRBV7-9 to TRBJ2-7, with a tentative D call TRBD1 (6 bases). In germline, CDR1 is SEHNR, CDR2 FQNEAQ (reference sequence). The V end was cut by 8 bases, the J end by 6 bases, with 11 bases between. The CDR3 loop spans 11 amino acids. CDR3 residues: CASDLGAEQYF. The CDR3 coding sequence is TGTGCCAGCGACTTGGGGGCCGAGCAGTACTTC.

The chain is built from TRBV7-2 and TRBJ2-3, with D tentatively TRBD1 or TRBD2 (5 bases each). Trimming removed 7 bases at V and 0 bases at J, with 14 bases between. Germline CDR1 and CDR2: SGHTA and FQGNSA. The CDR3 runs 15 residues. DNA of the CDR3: TGTGCCAGCAAGTATGGGGGTACTAGCACAGATACGCAGTATTTT. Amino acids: CASKYGGTSTDTQYF. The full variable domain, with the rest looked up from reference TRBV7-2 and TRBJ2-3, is GAGVSQSPSNKVTEKGKDVELRCDPISGHTALYWYRQSLGQGLEFLIYFQGNSAPDKSGLPSDRFSAERTGGSVSTLTIQRTQQEDSAVYLCASKYGGTSTDTQYFGPGTRLTVL.

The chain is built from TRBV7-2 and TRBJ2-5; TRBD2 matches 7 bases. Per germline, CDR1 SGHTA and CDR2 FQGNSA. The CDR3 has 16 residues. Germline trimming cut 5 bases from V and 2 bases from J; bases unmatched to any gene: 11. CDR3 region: CASSLSSGPGQETQYF. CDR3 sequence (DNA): TGTGCCAGCAGCCTCTCTAGCGGCCCGGGGCAAGAGACCCAGTACTTC.

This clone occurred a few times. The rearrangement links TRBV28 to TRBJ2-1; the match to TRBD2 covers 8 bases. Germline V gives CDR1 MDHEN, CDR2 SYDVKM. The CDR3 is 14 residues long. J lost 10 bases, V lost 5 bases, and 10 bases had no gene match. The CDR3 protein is CASSPGGPLLEQFF. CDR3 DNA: TGTGCCAGCAGTCCGGGGGGGCCCCTCCTGGAGCAGTTCTTC.